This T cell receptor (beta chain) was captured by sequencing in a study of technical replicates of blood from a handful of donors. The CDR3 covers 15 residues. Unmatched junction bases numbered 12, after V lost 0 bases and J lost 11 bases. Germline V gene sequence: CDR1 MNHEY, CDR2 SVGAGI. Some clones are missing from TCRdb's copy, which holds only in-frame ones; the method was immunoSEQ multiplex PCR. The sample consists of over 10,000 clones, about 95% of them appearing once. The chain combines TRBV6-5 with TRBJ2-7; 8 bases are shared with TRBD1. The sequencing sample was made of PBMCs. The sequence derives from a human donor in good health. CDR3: CASSYSRDRPFTKYF. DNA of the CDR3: TGTGCCAGCAGTTACTCAAGGGACAGGCCCTTCACGAAGTACTTC.